The sequence of this T cell receptor beta chain was determined in a study of memory CD4+ T cells and cytomegalovirus serostatus (dated by TCRdb to between 2018 and 2020). Study-level background: The 33 healthy Belgian adults in the cohort included 9 who were CMV seropositive and approximately 25 who were CMV seronegative. The study sequenced CD4+ memory TCRbeta repertoires of a Belgian cohort with known cytomegalovirus serostatus to replicate a published TCR-based CMV serostatus classifier.

Genomic DNA was extracted from sorted cells with the Quick-DNA Microprep Kit. TCRbeta DNA was amplified with the immunoSEQ hsTCRbeta kit following the manufacturer's protocol. TCRbeta libraries were sequenced on an Illumina MiSeq instrument. On the study's bioinformatics: After out-of-frame sequences were removed, around 2,200,000 distinct TCRbeta sequences remained, averaging around 61,000 per individual. Two values were used to score each individual: the count of some 150 previously reported CMV-associated TCRbeta sequences and the total count of productive distinct TCRbeta sequences. A beta-binomial model was reimplemented in Python, and random forests from scikit-learn, run with default parameters, were trained on data from the US cohort. Classifier performance on the Belgian cohort was summarized as median AUC with percentile confidence intervals over 10,000 bootstrap iterations. TCRdb took over this immuneACCESS table, retaining in-frame rearrangements with V and J assigned. Such tables are incomplete; in checked studies, under half of the missing clones stem from an unresolved V gene, and the remainder is unexplained. The V and J calls and clone size are taken from that table; D and trimming were inferred from the DNA. The table for this sample lists some 46,000 clones; roughly 80% of them were counted only once. 0.61% of the sample is taken by the ten largest.

Single viable CD3+CD4+CD8-CD45RO+ cells were sorted as memory CD4+ T cells on a FACSAria II. To determine CMV serostatus, a Roche Elecsys assay was used that detects serum IgG against CMV pp150, pp28, p38 and p52. Once the samples were thawed, total CD4+ T cells were enriched through positive selection using CD4 magnetic microbeads. The samples came from a different study that was designed specifically to examine the CD4+ T cell memory repertoire. Peripheral blood mononuclear cells were isolated and cryopreserved according to standard operating procedures, and serum was stored at -80 degrees C. The staining relied on CD3-PerCP (BW264/56), CD4-APC (RPA-T4), CD45RO-PE (UCHT1) and CD8-Pacific Orange (3B5) antibodies, and Sytox blue was used to exclude non-viable cells. Sequences DFQATT (CDR1) and SNEGSKA (CDR2) are obtained from the germline V gene (reference sequence). Reading from cysteine to phenylalanine, the CDR3 counts 9 amino acids. Kept here is only the CDR3 DNA, which spans 27 bases and is read in frame from base 1.

With respect to this clone: Which antigen it targets is not known. Mismatch with germline at one junction end may stem from a read error. In the same sample, other DNA sequences code for this CDR3.

Points the paper makes about the study in general: The results were interpreted as suggesting that the CMV-associated TCR signature is largely present in the CD4+ memory repertoire. Among the 150 or so previously reported CMV-associated TCRbeta sequences, 67 showed up in the CD4+ memory repertoires, with each one found in between one and five individuals. For CMV serostatus prediction, a median bootstrapped AUC of about 0.94 was reached with the original framework, and a median bootstrapped AUC of about 0.89 was reached with a US-trained random forest. Only CD4+CD45RO+ memory cells were sequenced, unlike the original study, which covered naive and memory CD4+ and CD8+ populations. The original-framework classifier achieved a median bootstrapped AUC of approximately 0.96 with a 95% CI of 0.76-1.00 on the Belgian cohort.

Sequences were obtained from memory CD4+ T cells from blood. The sequence came from an adult in good health and CMV-seronegative. The sequence links TRBV20-1 to TRBJ1-1, with the D gene not clear enough to name. In nucleotide form, the sequence is TGCAGTGCATCGCCGGGCATTGTCTTT. Its translation is CSASPGIVF.